The clone carrying this TCR beta chain was found a few times. Germline lookup yields CDR1 DFQATT and CDR2 SNEGSKA (reference sequence). V lost 7 bases to trimming and J lost 2 bases, with 14 bases between them. The CDR3 is 13 amino acids. This sample was taken from a study of identical twins. A template switching step contributed a universal primer site, while unique molecular identifiers were present in the cDNA. TCRdb re-called the 5' RACE reads with MiXCR, one entry per CDR3 protein. The table includes 1.5 million to 2 million distinct CDR3 sequences, less than 40% detected once. What was sequenced was cord blood. The chain joins TRBV20-1 to TRBJ1-2; D may be TRBD1 (5 bases). The receptor was derived from a newborn girl in good health. CDR3: CSVWGFRNYGYTF. Here the CDR3 DNA reads TGCAGTGTGTGGGGGTTCAGGAACTATGGCTACACCTTC.